Below are 20 T cell receptor beta chains sequenced from a single sample in a study of cytomegalovirus exposure and HLA in healthy donors. The assay was immunoSEQ multiplex PCR, and TCRdb's table has in-frame clones only and misses some. The repertoire consists of about 130,000 clones, with nearly 90% occurring once and the leading ten covering roughly 1.2%. Sequencing input: PBMCs. The receptors were sampled from a woman younger than 30 in good health and CMV-seronegative.

Comments on this clone: This same CDR3 is encoded by further DNA sequences in the sample. The CDR3 DNA reads TGTGCCAGCAGCGTGAGACCCAGCGGGGGCACAGATACGCAGTATTTT. It translates to CASSVRPSGGTDTQYF. This sequence joins TRBV9 and TRBJ2-3; 7 nucleotides align to TRBD2. The germline gives CDR1 SGDLS, CDR2 YYNGEE. This CDR3 has 16 amino acids. The ends lost 2 bases at V and 1 base at J; junction bases unmatched: 7.

The CDR3 here is CASSLGLATDTQYF. CDR3 DNA: TGCGCCAGCAGCTTGGGACTTGCCACAGATACGCAGTATTTT. The chain links TRBV5-1 to TRBJ2-3; D not certain. The CDR3 loop spans 14 amino acids. V lost 0 bases and J 2 bases, leaving 7 bases between the germline ends. Germline V lookup: CDR1 SGHRS, CDR2 YFSETQ. The full variable domain, with the rest looked up from reference TRBV5-1 and TRBJ2-3, is KAGVTQTPRYLIKTRGQQVTLSCSPISGHRSVSWYQQTPGQGLQFLFEYFSETQRNKGNFPGRFSGRQFSNSRSEMNVSTLELGDSALYLCASSLGLATDTQYFGPGTRLTVL.

The chain is built from TRBV6-5 and TRBJ2-3; weak D call: TRBD1 (6 bases). Trimming removed 6 bases from V and 0 bases from J, with 10 bases in between. Germline CDR1 and CDR2: MNHEY and SVGAGI. The CDR3 runs 14 residues. As DNA, the CDR3 is TGTGCCAGCAGCCCCGGACAGAGCACAGATACGCAGTATTTT. Protein product: CASSPGQSTDTQYF.

This sequence joins TRBV2 and TRBJ1-5; 7 nucleotides match TRBD1. This CDR3 spans 15 amino acids. J lost 3 bases, V lost 5 bases, and 7 bases had no gene match. Germline V gene data show CDR1 as SNHLY and CDR2 as FYNNEI. The CDR3 DNA reads as TGTGCCAGCAGTCGGCAGGGGGTATTCAATCAGCCCCAGCATTTT. Its translation: CASSRQGVFNQPQHF.

The genes are TRBV19 and TRBJ2-6, with 8 bases aligning to TRBD2. The V gene's germline CDR1 is LNHDA and CDR2 SQIVND (reference sequence). The V segment lost 3 bases and the J segment 0 bases; nucleotides outside the gene matches: 10. CDR3 length: 19 residues. CDR3 region: CASSILGGGLISGANVLTF. For the CDR3, the DNA is TGTGCCAGTAGTATCTTAGGCGGGGGGCTGATCTCTGGGGCCAACGTCCTGACTTTC.

The V gene is TRBV7-9, the J gene TRBJ1-1; D might be TRBD1 (5 bases). Germline V gene data show CDR1 as SEHNR and CDR2 as FQNEAQ (reference sequence). The CDR3 contains 14 residues. V gave up 3 bases and J gave up 2 bases, with 10 bases separating them. The CDR3 loop is CASSLSGFNTEAFF. The CDR3 DNA follows: TGTGCCAGCAGCTTGTCAGGGTTCAACACTGAAGCTTTCTTT.

The chain has TRBV2 and TRBJ2-2, with 8 bases aligning to TRBD1. This CDR3 is 15 amino acids long. V was clipped by 3 bases and J by 6 bases; unmatched bases: 6. The germline V gene encodes CDR1 SNHLY and CDR2 FYNNEI. Here the CDR3 reads CASSDRGLGSGELFF. CDR3 in DNA: TGTGCCAGCAGTGACAGGGGGCTGGGTTCCGGGGAGCTGTTTTTT.

The chain recombines TRBV6-1 with TRBJ2-7, with 7 bases lining up with TRBD2. CDR1 is MNHNS and CDR2 is SASEGT in the germline V gene. The CDR3 runs 15 residues. V dropped 6 bases and J dropped 2; count of bases not matched to a gene: 10. The CDR3 region has the DNA TGTGCCAGCAGGCCCAGGTCCGCGGGGGCCTACGAGCAGTACTTC. Amino acid sequence: CASRPRSAGAYEQYF.

V and J are TRBV6-1 and TRBJ2-7; no reliable D call. Trimming shortened V by 0 bases and J by 0 bases, and 6 bases separated the two germline ends. Looked up from germline, CDR1 is MNHNS and CDR2 is SASEGT. The CDR3 is 14 amino acids. CDR3 residues: CASSEARGSYEQYF. CDR3 nucleotide sequence: TGTGCCAGCAGTGAAGCAAGAGGCTCCTACGAGCAGTACTTC.

The gene calls are TRBV29-1 and TRBJ1-1; maybe TRBD1 (5 bases). Germline V gene data show CDR1 as SQVTM and CDR2 as ANQGSEA. The CDR3 loop spans 12 amino acids. V was pared by 6 bases and J by 3 bases, with 11 bases between. The chain's CDR3 is CSVPGGYTEAFF. In nucleotides, the CDR3 is TGCAGCGTACCCGGGGGGTACACTGAAGCTTTCTTT.

The genes are TRBV6-6 and TRBJ1-5; D is possibly TRBD1 (6 bases). The V and J ends lost 3 bases and 5 bases respectively, with 14 bases between them. Germline-derived CDR1 and CDR2 are MNHNY and SVGAGI (reference sequence). This CDR3 comprises 15 residues. The CDR3 loop is CASSYDGGADQPQHF. The CDR3 nucleotides are TGTGCCAGCAGTTATGACGGGGGGGCGGATCAGCCCCAGCATTTT.

The chain uses TRBV5-6 and TRBJ2-7; no reliable D call. V lost 2 bases and J 2 bases, leaving 8 bases between the germline ends. There are 13 residues in the CDR3. In germline, CDR1 is SGHDT, CDR2 YYEEEE. The CDR3 DNA is TGTGCCAGCAGCTTTCCAGTGACCTACGAGCAGTACTTC. This sequence encodes CASSFPVTYEQYF.

This chain joins TRBV10-3 and TRBJ1-1; no clear D. Germline V gene data show CDR1 as ENHRY and CDR2 as SYGVKD. This CDR3 spans 12 amino acids. V lost 3 bases and J 6 bases, leaving 8 bases between the germline ends. CDR3 protein: CAISEGGAEAFF. In nucleotides, the CDR3 is TGTGCCATCAGTGAAGGAGGCGCTGAAGCTTTCTTT.

CDR3 nucleotides: TGTGCCAGCAGCTGGAGGAACACTGAAGCTTTCTTT. It specifies CASSWRNTEAFF. The chain combines TRBV2 with TRBJ1-1; no reliable D call. V was cut by 6 bases and J by 1 base, with 6 bases left in between. CDR3 size: 12 residues. CDR1 is SNHLY and CDR2 is FYNNEI in the germline V gene. Drawing the rest from reference TRBV2 and TRBJ1-1, the complete variable domain is EPEVTQTPSHQVTQMGQEVILRCVPISNHLYFYWYRQILGQKVEFLVSFYNNEISEKSEIFDDQFSVERPDGSNFTLKIRSTKLEDSAMYFCASSWRNTEAFFGQGTRLTVV.

The CDR3 nucleotides read TGTGCCAGCAGCCAACCATCGACGCTTGGGGCCCCGGAGACCCAGTACTTC. It codes for CASSQPSTLGAPETQYF. The chain couples TRBV14 to TRBJ2-5; D might be TRBD1 (5 bases). Germline CDR1 is SGHDN and CDR2 is FVKESK. This CDR3 contains 17 residues. With 2 bases removed from V and 5 bases from J, the gap between germline ends came to 21 bases. Full variable domain (rest looked up from reference TRBV14 and TRBJ2-5): EAGVTQFPSHSVIEKGQTVTLRCDPISGHDNLYWYRRVMGKEIKFLLHFVKESKQDESGMPNNRFLAERTGGTYSTLKVQPAELEDSGVYFCASSQPSTLGAPETQYFGPGTRLLVL.

This chain connects TRBV18 to TRBJ1-4, with D perhaps TRBD1 (6 bases). CDR3 length equals 16 residues. V was cut by 2 bases and J by 8 bases, with 18 bases left in between. Germline loops: CDR1 KGHSH, CDR2 LQKENI. The CDR3 bases are TGTGCCAGCTCACCAGACCGGGACACTTGGGGGGAAAAACTGTTTTTT. Translation gives CASSPDRDTWGEKLFF.

V gene TRBV9 combines with J gene TRBJ2-7; D gene uncertain. The ends were cut back, 3 bases at V and 0 bases at J, with 7 bases in the middle. The CDR3 runs to 13 residues. CDR1 is SGDLS and CDR2 is YYNGEE in the germline V gene. This CDR3 reads CASSGPPSYEQYF. In DNA, the CDR3 is TGTGCCAGCAGCGGGCCGCCCTCCTACGAGCAGTACTTC.

As concerns this clone: This specimen includes other DNA sequences encoding the same CDR3. The chain couples TRBV19 to TRBJ1-5; no clear D gene. This CDR3 has 14 amino acids. Trimming stripped 2 bases from V and 0 bases from J, with 5 bases between. Looked up from germline, CDR1 is LNHDA and CDR2 is SQIVND (reference sequence). CDR3 sequence reads: CASSITASNQPQHF. For the CDR3, the DNA is TGTGCCAGTAGTATAACAGCTAGCAATCAGCCCCAGCATTTT. The full variable domain, its missing parts supplied by reference TRBV19 and TRBJ1-5, is DGGITQSPKYLFRKEGQNVTLSCEQNLNHDAMYWYRQDPGQGLRLIYYSQIVNDFQKGDIAEGYSVSREKKESFPLTVTSAQKNPTAFYLCASSITASNQPQHFGDGTRLSIL.

The genes are TRBV29-1 and TRBJ2-5; D perhaps matches TRBD2 (5 bases). The CDR3 contains 17 residues. Germline CDR1 SQVTM, CDR2 ANQGSEA. Trimming stripped 0 bases from V and 4 bases from J, with 21 bases between. CDR3 loop: CSVEDRGRLGLVETQYF. The CDR3 bases are TGCAGCGTTGAAGATCGGGGTAGATTGGGTTTGGTAGAGACCCAGTACTTC. The full variable domain, rest sourced from reference TRBV29-1 and TRBJ2-5, is SAVISQKPSRDICQRGTSLTIQCQVDSQVTMMFWYRQQPGQSLTLIATANQGSEATYESGFVIDKFPISRPNLTFSTLTVSNMSPEDSSIYLCSVEDRGRLGLVETQYFGPGTRLLVL.

The rearrangement joins TRBV19 to TRBJ2-3, with TRBD1 matching 9 bases. Per germline, CDR1 LNHDA and CDR2 SQIVND (reference sequence). The CDR3 sequence is 17 residues long. After removal of 4 bases from V and 5 bases from J, the junction contained 13 bases not matched to a gene. The CDR3 reads CASSKGDSTGGKDTQYF. The CDR3 nucleotides read TGTGCCAGTAGTAAAGGGGATTCGACAGGGGGAAAAGATACGCAGTATTTT.